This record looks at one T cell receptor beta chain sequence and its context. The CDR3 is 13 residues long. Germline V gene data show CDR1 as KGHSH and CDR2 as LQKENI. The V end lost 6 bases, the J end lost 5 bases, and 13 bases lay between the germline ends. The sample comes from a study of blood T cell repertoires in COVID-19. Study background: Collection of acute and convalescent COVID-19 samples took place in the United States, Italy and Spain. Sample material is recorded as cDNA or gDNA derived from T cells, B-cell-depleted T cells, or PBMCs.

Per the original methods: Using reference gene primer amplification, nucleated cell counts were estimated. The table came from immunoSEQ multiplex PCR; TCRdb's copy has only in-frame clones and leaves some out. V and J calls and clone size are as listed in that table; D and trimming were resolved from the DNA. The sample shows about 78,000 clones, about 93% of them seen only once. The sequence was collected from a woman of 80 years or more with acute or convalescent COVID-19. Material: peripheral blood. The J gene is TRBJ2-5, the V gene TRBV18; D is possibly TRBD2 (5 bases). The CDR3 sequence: CASSAAGLETQYF. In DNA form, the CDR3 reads TGTGCCAGCTCCGCCGCGGGTCTGGAGACCCAGTACTTC. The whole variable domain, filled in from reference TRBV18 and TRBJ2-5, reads NAGVMQNPRHLVRRRGQEARLRCSPMKGHSHVYWYRQLPEEGLKFMVYLQKENIIDESGMPKERFSAEFPKEGPSILRIQQVVRGDSAAYFCASSAAGLETQYFGPGTRLLVL.